Sequencing of this TCR beta chain was carried out in a study of T cells after yellow fever vaccination. TCRdb reprocessed the 5' RACE reads via MiXCR and lists one record per CDR3 protein. Of around 550,000 distinct CDR3 sequences in the sample, approximately 21% are singletons; the top ten hold 13% to 15%. This clonotype was recorded a few times. The V gene end was trimmed by 4 bases and the J gene end by 3 bases; junction bases not matched to a gene: 5. This CDR3 has 14 residues. This chain joins TRBV12-3 or TRBV12-4 and TRBJ1-1; 7 positions match TRBD1. Sequenced here: PBMCs, sampled 15 days after the yellow fever booster vaccination. This receptor was obtained from a man aged 25 to 45 who received the YFV17D yellow fever vaccine. The CDR3 region is CASSYRGKDTEAFF. CDR3 nucleotide sequence: TGTGCCAGCAGTTACAGGGGTAAGGACACTGAAGCTTTCTTT.